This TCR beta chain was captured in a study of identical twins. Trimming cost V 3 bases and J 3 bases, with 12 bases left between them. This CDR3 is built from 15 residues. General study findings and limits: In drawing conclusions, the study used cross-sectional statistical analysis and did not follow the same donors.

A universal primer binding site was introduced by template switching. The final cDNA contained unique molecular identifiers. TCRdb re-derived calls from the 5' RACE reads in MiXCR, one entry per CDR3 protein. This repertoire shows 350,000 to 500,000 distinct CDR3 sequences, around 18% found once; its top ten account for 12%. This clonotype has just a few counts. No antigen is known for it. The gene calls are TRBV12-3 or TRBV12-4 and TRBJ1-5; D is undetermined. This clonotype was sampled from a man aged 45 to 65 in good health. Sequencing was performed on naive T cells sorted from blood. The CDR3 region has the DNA TGTGCCAGCAGTTTGACGTACCTCCCCAATCAGCCCCAGCATTTT. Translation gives CASSLTYLPNQPQHF.